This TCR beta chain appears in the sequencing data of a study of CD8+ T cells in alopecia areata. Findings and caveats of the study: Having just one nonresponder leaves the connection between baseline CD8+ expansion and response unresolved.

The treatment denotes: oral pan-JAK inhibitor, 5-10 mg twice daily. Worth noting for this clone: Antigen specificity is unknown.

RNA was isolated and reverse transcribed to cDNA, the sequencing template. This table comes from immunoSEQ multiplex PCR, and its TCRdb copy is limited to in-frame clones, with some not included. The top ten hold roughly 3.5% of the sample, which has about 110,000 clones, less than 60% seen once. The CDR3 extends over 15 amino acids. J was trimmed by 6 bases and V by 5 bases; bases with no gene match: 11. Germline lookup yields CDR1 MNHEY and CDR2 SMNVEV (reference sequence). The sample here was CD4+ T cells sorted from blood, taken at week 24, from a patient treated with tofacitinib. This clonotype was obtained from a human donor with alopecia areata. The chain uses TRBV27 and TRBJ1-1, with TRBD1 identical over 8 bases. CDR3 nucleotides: TGTGCCAGCAGTGTCAGGAAGCCAGGGGGCTCTGAAGCTTTCTTT. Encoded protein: CASSVRKPGGSEAFF.